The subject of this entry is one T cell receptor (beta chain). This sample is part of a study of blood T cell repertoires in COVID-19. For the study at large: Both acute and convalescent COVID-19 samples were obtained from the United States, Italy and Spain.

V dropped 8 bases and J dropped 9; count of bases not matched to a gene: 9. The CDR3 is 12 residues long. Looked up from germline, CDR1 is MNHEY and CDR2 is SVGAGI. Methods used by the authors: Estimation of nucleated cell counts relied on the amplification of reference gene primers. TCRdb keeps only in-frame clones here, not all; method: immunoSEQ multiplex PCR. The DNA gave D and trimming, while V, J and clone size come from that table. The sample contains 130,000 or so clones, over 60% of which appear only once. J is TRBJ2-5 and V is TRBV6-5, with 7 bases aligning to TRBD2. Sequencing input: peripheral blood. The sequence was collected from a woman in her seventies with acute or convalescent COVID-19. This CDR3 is CASGEGRDAQYF. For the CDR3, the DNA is TGTGCCAGCGGGGAGGGTCGGGACGCCCAGTACTTC.